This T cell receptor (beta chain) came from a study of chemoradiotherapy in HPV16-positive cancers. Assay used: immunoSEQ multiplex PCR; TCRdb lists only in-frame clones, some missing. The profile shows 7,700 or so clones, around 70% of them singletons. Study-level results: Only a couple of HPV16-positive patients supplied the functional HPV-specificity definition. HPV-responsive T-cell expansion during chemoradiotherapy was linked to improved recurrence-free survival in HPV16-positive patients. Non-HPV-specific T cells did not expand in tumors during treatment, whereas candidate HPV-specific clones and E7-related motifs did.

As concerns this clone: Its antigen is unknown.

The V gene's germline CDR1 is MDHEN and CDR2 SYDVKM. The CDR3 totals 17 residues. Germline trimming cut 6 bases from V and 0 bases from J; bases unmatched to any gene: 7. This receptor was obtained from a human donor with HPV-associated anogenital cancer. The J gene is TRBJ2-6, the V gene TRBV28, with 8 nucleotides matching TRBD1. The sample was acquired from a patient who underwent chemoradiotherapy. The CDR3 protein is CASRNRGIHSGANVLTF. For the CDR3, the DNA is TGTGCCAGCAGAAACAGGGGGATACACTCTGGGGCCAACGTCCTGACTTTC.